The clone carrying this TCR beta chain turned up a few times. Its matching antigen is unknown. The record originates from a study of Graves' ophthalmopathy and Graves' hyperthyroidism. Study-wide context: Peripheral blood samples were taken at initial diagnosis, before any treatment. Points from the study as a whole: Researchers report that a 13-signature model separated ophthalmopathy from stable hyperthyroidism, posting 85% to 90% sensitivity and around 80% specificity.

Germline V CDR1 and CDR2: SGHVS, FQNEAQ. V dropped 4 bases and J dropped 3; count of bases not matched to a gene: 11. The CDR3 length is 16 residues. As the template, RNA transcripts were used to amplify TCR beta CDR3 regions. HTBI-primed RT-PCR formed the first round, and a multiplex PCR formed the second. TCRdb passed the multiplex PCR reads through MiXCR, listing each CDR3 protein once. The sample consists of about 620,000 distinct CDR3 sequences, over 20% of them appearing once. Hyperthyroidism cases were recent diagnoses of under 2 months' duration in people aged 18 to 65. PBMCs stemmed from more than 9.5 ml of fresh peripheral blood.

The sequencing input was peripheral blood. The chain couples TRBV7-8 to TRBJ1-2; TRBD1 matches 7 bases. The receptor was isolated from a woman aged 18-30 years with stable Graves' hyperthyroidism. Some clones in this sample may be carry-over from other donors' samples. CDR3 DNA: TGTGCCAGCAGCTCTCTAGGACAGGCGCCGCACTATGGCTACACCTTC. Translated, it gives CASSSLGQAPHYGYTF.